A selection of T cell receptor beta chains follows, all from one sample in a study of blood T cells in healthy people across ages. TCRdb re-derived calls from the 5' RACE reads in MiXCR, one entry per CDR3 protein. The sample lists 1.4 million to 1.5 million distinct CDR3 sequences; approximately 38% were seen once. Sequencing was performed on blood. Receptors originate from a woman between 18 and 30 years old in good health. The CDR3 runs from the conserved cysteine through the conserved F or W. The D gene is left open where the match is weak. A row's size may be missing; if present it is once, few, many or a size class.

TRBV7-8	TRBJ1-4	NA	NA	TGTGCCAGCAGCCCCCCTGGTCGGTTGGGAAAACTGTTTTTT	CASSPPGRLGKLFF
TRBV6-6	TRBJ2-2	NA	NA	TGTGCCAGCAGAGGACCCCAGTCCGGGGAGCTGTTTTTT	CASRGPQSGELFF
TRBV5-1	TRBJ2-5	TRBD1	NA	TGCGCCAGCCAACGGACAGGGGGGGAGACCCAGTACTTC	CASQRTGGETQYF
TRBV5-1	TRBJ2-1	NA	many	TGCGCCAGCACACCTATAGTAGACTCGGGTCAGCAGTTCTTC	CASTPIVDSGQQFF
TRBV25-1	TRBJ2-5	NA	NA	TGTGCCAGCAGTGAAGGCCCGGACAATGAGCAGTACTTC	CASSEGPDNEQYF
TRBV2	TRBJ2-7	TRBD1	NA	TGTGCCAGCAGGATGCAGGGGGCCCCCTACGAGCAGTACTTC	CASRMQGAPYEQYF
TRBV12-3/TRBV12-4	TRBJ2-7	TRBD2	NA	TGTGCCAGCAGCCCCATACGACATCGACTAGCGGGAGTGGTCTATGAGCAGTACTTC	CASSPIRHRLAGVVYEQYF
TRBV20-1	TRBJ2-3	TRBD2	NA	TGCAGTGCTGGGGAGGGGAACTTCGGCACAGATACGCAGTATTTT	CSAGEGNFGTDTQYF
TRBV27	TRBJ1-6	NA	few	TGTGCCAGCAGTTTGGTAGCAGCTAATTCACCCCTCCACTTT	CASSLVAANSPLHF
TRBV12-3/TRBV12-4	TRBJ2-5	NA	NA	TGTGCCAGCCAGACTACCTACAGGGTCGGGGAGACCCAGTACTTC	CASQTTYRVGETQYF
TRBV5-1	TRBJ1-2	NA	NA	TGCGCCAGCAGCTTCGGAGGGGGGCCGGATGGCTACACCTTC	CASSFGGGPDGYTF
TRBV12-3/TRBV12-4	TRBJ2-3	NA	NA	TGTGCCAGCAGTTGGGTTCGGGCGCAAGCAGATACGCAGTATTTT	CASSWVRAQADTQYF
TRBV9	TRBJ2-1	TRBD2	NA	TGTGCCAGCAGCGTAGTGCCGAGCGGGAGGGCCTACAATGAGCAGTTCTTC	CASSVVPSGRAYNEQFF
TRBV3-1	TRBJ1-2	NA	few	TGTGCCAGCAGCCCCAGCGGGGCAGGCAACTATGGCTACACCTTC	CASSPSGAGNYGYTF
TRBV6-6	TRBJ2-7	TRBD2	NA	TGTGCCAGCAGTCTTACTAGCGGGGGCCTCTCCTACAATGAGCAGTACTTC	CASSLTSGGLSYNEQYF
TRBV7-2	TRBJ2-3	TRBD2	once	TGTGCCAGCAGCTCGCAGCTGCGGGGGAAGAACACAGATACGCAGTATTTT	CASSSQLRGKNTDTQYF
TRBV2	TRBJ1-5	NA	NA	TGTGCCAGCAACCCGAGAGACGGGAAGTGGCAGCCCCAGCATTTT	CASNPRDGKWQPQHF
TRBV3-1	TRBJ1-1	NA	NA	TGTGCCAGCAGCCACCGGAGCACTGAAGCTTTCTTT	CASSHRSTEAFF
TRBV27	TRBJ2-7	TRBD1	NA	TGTGCCAGCAGTTCCCCTCAGACAGGGAACGAGCAGTACTTC	CASSSPQTGNEQYF
TRBV5-6	TRBJ2-1	TRBD2	once	TGTGTCAGCAGCTTCTCAACTGGACTAGCGGGGAATGAGCAGTTCTTC	CVSSFSTGLAGNEQFF
TRBV30	TRBJ2-2	NA	NA	TGTGCCTGGAGTGCGGGCCCTTTCTCTGGGGAGCTGTTTTTT	CAWSAGPFSGELFF
TRBV7-9	TRBJ1-4	TRBD1	few	TGTGCCAGCAGCTGTACCGGGACAGTTAGTGAAAAACTGTTTTTT	CASSCTGTVSEKLFF
TRBV3-1	TRBJ2-1	NA	few	TGTGCCAGCAGCCAACTAGGGGACAATGAGCAGTTCTTC	CASSQLGDNEQFF
TRBV5-1	TRBJ2-1	TRBD2	few	TGCGCCAGCAGCCCCGCGGGGGATCTCAATGAGCAGTTCTTC	CASSPAGDLNEQFF
TRBV5-1	TRBJ1-1	TRBD1	NA	TGCGCCAGCAGCTCTCAACCGGGACAGGGCGGGACTGAAGCTTTCTTT	CASSSQPGQGGTEAFF
TRBV12-3/TRBV12-4	TRBJ1-1	TRBD1	NA	TGTGCCGGCAGTTTAGCCCGCGGACAGGGTCTTTCTGAAGCTTTCTTT	CAGSLARGQGLSEAFF
TRBV10-3	TRBJ1-5	NA	NA	TGTGCCATCAGTGGGGGGGACGGATTCAATCAGCCCCAGCATTTT	CAISGGDGFNQPQHF
TRBV4-1	TRBJ2-1	NA	few	TGCGCCAGCAGCCAAGAACAGGCGAAAAATGAGCAGTTCTTC	CASSQEQAKNEQFF
TRBV20-1	TRBJ2-5	NA	NA	TGCAGTGCAACCGGGCCCAACCAAGAGACCCAGTACTTC	CSATGPNQETQYF
TRBV11-2	TRBJ1-1	TRBD1	NA	TGTGCCAGCAGATTGGGACAGGGAAGAACTGAAGCTTTCTTT	CASRLGQGRTEAFF
TRBV20-1	TRBJ2-1	NA	NA	TGCAGTGCTCCTGGTTATAGGGGGGACCCCTACAATGAGCAGTTCTTC	CSAPGYRGDPYNEQFF
TRBV29-1	TRBJ1-1	NA	NA	TGCAGCGTGTGGTCGGGCACTGAAGCTTTCTTT	CSVWSGTEAFF
TRBV7-2	TRBJ2-3	NA	NA	TGTGCCAGCCCCCGGTCGCAGTATTTT	CASPRSQYF
TRBV10-3	TRBJ2-3	TRBD2	NA	TGTGCCATCAGTGAGCTGAGCCCGGGACTAGCGGCAGATACGCAGTATTTT	CAISELSPGLAADTQYF
TRBV4-1	TRBJ1-1	NA	NA	TGCGCCAGCAGCCAAGCGGGTTGGGGGTCGATGAACACTGAAGCTTTCTTT	CASSQAGWGSMNTEAFF
TRBV3-1	TRBJ2-6	NA	NA	TGTGCCAGTACCAAAGGGGCCAACGTCCTGACTTTC	CASTKGANVLTF
TRBV2	TRBJ2-3	NA	NA	TGTGCCAGCAGTGAGGGGATCCGTCAGTATTTT	CASSEGIRQYF
TRBV12-5	TRBJ2-7	TRBD2	NA	TGTGCTAGTGGAACATTAGCGGGAGGGAAATACAATGAGCAGTACTTC	CASGTLAGGKYNEQYF
TRBV6-1	TRBJ1-5	TRBD1	few	TGTGCCAGCAGTGATCCACCCCCGGGGACAGGGACGAATCAGCCCCAGCATTTT	CASSDPPPGTGTNQPQHF
TRBV4-2	TRBJ2-3	NA	once	TGTGCCAGCAGCCAAGACGGGGAGGCCTCCAGCGATACGCAGTATTTT	CASSQDGEASSDTQYF
TRBV12-3/TRBV12-4	TRBJ2-5	NA	once	TGTGCCAGCAGTCCGCGACAGTGTCAGCAGTACTTC	CASSPRQCQQYF
TRBV27	TRBJ2-3	TRBD2	NA	TGTGCCAGCAGTTTAGGTAGCGGGGGGACTAGCACAGATACGCAGTATTTT	CASSLGSGGTSTDTQYF
TRBV10-3	TRBJ2-7	TRBD1	few	TGTGCCATCAGCAACCGGGACAGAAACTACGAGCAGTACTTC	CAISNRDRNYEQYF
TRBV12-3/TRBV12-4	TRBJ2-5	NA	NA	TGTGTCAGCCAAGACGTCAGGGCGACGGAGACCCAGTACTTC	CVSQDVRATETQYF
TRBV7-9	TRBJ1-5	TRBD1	NA	TGTGCCAGCAGCCAGACCAACACGGGACAGCGAAATCAGCCCCAGCATTTT	CASSQTNTGQRNQPQHF
TRBV7-2	TRBJ1-2	NA	NA	TGTGCCAGCAGCTTGGACATTTCTACTAACTATGGCTACACCTTC	CASSLDISTNYGYTF
TRBV10-3	TRBJ1-1	NA	NA	TGTGCCATCGGGGCAGCCAACACTGAAGCTTTCTTT	CAIGAANTEAFF
TRBV18	TRBJ1-2	TRBD1	NA	TGTGCCAGCTCACCCAACACTCCGGGACAGGGGGATGGCTACACCTTC	CASSPNTPGQGDGYTF
TRBV6-5	TRBJ1-2	NA	few	TGTGCCAGCAGTTACTCGCAACGGGCGGGCTACACCTTC	CASSYSQRAGYTF
TRBV28	TRBJ1-2	NA	NA	TGTGCCAGCACCCCTTCCCCTCAGGGTAACTATGGCTACACCTTC	CASTPSPQGNYGYTF
TRBV7-2	TRBJ2-3	NA	NA	TGTGTCAGCAGCTTAGAGCTCCAGGGTACGCAGTATTTT	CVSSLELQGTQYF
TRBV6-5	TRBJ1-6	NA	NA	TGTGCCAGTCACCCAATCGGGGCAGGGGCTAATTCACCCCTCCACTTT	CASHPIGAGANSPLHF
TRBV7-2	TRBJ2-3	TRBD1	NA	TGTGCCAGCAGCTTCCAGGGACAGGTAGATACGCAGTATTTT	CASSFQGQVDTQYF
TRBV27	TRBJ2-7	NA	NA	TGTGCCAGCAGTTTCGGGATCAACTCTTGCGAGCAGTACTTC	CASSFGINSCEQYF